These 4 T cell receptor beta chains originate from one sample sequenced in a study of response to subunit inactivated influenza vaccine. TCRdb recomputed calls from the RT-PCR reads with MiXCR, one row per CDR3 protein. The table has roughly 760,000 distinct CDR3 sequences, 21% seen once; the top ten hold around 9.6%. Here the sequenced sample was PBMCs from blood, taken around 5 days after vaccination. These TCRs come from a middle-aged man who received an inactivated influenza vaccine.

Only a few counts were recorded for this clonotype. The J gene is TRBJ1-2, the V gene TRBV10-3; D might be TRBD1 (6 bases). CDR3 length equals 14 residues. The germline CDR1 and CDR2 sequences are ENHRY and SYGVKD. V lost 0 bases to trimming and J lost 4 bases, with 9 bases between them. CDR3 coding DNA: TGTGCCATCAGTGAGTCTGGGACAAGCTATGGCTACACCTTC. The encoded protein is CAISESGTSYGYTF.

This clonotype was seen a handful of times. CDR3 in DNA: TGTGCCACCAGGGCGTCTCTGGGGGTCACTGAAGCTTTCTTT. Amino acid sequence: CATRASLGVTEAFF. The chain carries TRBV28 and TRBJ1-1; TRBD1 might be the D (5 bases). Germline CDR1 MDHEN, CDR2 SYDVKM. With 10 bases removed from V and 4 bases from J, the gap between germline ends came to 19 bases. The CDR3 is 14 residues long.

Only a few counts were recorded for this clonotype. This chain links TRBV7-8 with TRBJ2-1; D is perhaps TRBD2 (6 bases). Germline CDR1 and CDR2: SGHVS and FQNEAQ. The CDR3 consists of 15 residues. The V and J ends lost 1 base and 4 bases respectively, with 11 bases between them. Here the CDR3 reads CASSLVRGLYNEQFF. CDR3 in DNA: TGTGCCAGCAGCTTAGTGCGGGGACTTTACAATGAGCAGTTCTTC.

A word on this clonotype: Germline is not matched at one junction end, which may reflect a read error. This chain links TRBV12-3 or TRBV12-4 with TRBJ2-3, with 8 nucleotides matching TRBD2. The CDR3 runs 11 residues. DNA for the CDR3: TGTGCCAGCAGTCCCGGGCGGCGGGGGGTTTTT. This codes for CASSPGRRGVF.